This is a list of T cell receptor beta chains from one sample in a study of blood T cell repertoires in COVID-19. The repertoire was sequenced with immunoSEQ multiplex PCR; TCRdb's copy has only in-frame clones and lacks some. Seen here are 150,000 or so clones, roughly 86% observed once, and the top ten hold about 0.98%. Material for sequencing was peripheral blood. The origin of the receptors is a man aged 18 to 30 with acute or convalescent COVID-19. The CDR3 runs from the conserved cysteine through the conserved F or W. The order of the fields is CDR3 DNA, CDR3 protein, V gene, D gene, J gene, clone size. A D gene is named only where the DNA matches it firmly. Clone size is given for some rows only: seen once, a few or many times, or a class if the clone is expanded.

CDR3nt: TGCAGCGTTGAAGAGGTGGCCGGGACAGCGTACAATGAGCAGTTCTTC; CDR3aa: CSVEEVAGTAYNEQFF; v_gene: TRBV29-1; d_gene: TRBD1; j_gene: TRBJ2-1; abundance: -
CDR3nt: TGTGCCAGCAGCCCCGCCCCCGGACAGAAAGCAACTAATGAAAAACTGTTTTTT; CDR3aa: CASSPAPGQKATNEKLFF; v_gene: TRBV7-6; d_gene: -; j_gene: TRBJ1-4; abundance: -
CDR3nt: TGTGCCAGCAGTTTCAGGTCTGATAATTCACCCCTCCACTTT; CDR3aa: CASSFRSDNSPLHF; v_gene: TRBV27; d_gene: -; j_gene: TRBJ1-6; abundance: -
CDR3nt: TGTGCCAGCAGCATCCCGACAGTGACCTTCACAGATACGCAGTATTTT; CDR3aa: CASSIPTVTFTDTQYF; v_gene: TRBV5-6; d_gene: -; j_gene: TRBJ2-3; abundance: -
CDR3nt: TGTGCCACCAGCGGACAGGGGGCTGGACTGCGGGGGGGCACCAGAGATACGCAGTATTTT; CDR3aa: CATSGQGAGLRGGTRDTQYF; v_gene: TRBV15; d_gene: TRBD1; j_gene: TRBJ2-3; abundance: -
CDR3nt: TGTGCCAGCAGCGAAGGGATCTGGCGGGGGAACGAAGAGACCCAGTACTTC; CDR3aa: CASSEGIWRGNEETQYF; v_gene: TRBV7-9; d_gene: TRBD2; j_gene: TRBJ2-5; abundance: -
CDR3nt: TGCGCCAGCAGCTTAGGACAGGGACAAGAGACCCAGTACTTC; CDR3aa: CASSLGQGQETQYF; v_gene: TRBV5-1; d_gene: TRBD1; j_gene: TRBJ2-5; abundance: -
CDR3nt: TGTGCTAGTGGTTTGGCCTCGACTTGGCCGACCCAGTACTTC; CDR3aa: CASGLASTWPTQYF; v_gene: TRBV12-5; d_gene: -; j_gene: TRBJ2-5; abundance: -
CDR3nt: TGTGCCAGCAGTTCGGACAGGGTGTATGGCTACACCTTC; CDR3aa: CASSSDRVYGYTF; v_gene: TRBV28; d_gene: TRBD1; j_gene: TRBJ1-2; abundance: -
CDR3nt: TGCGCCAGCAGCCACTGGGGGCAGGGCCCACTCCACTCTGGAAACACCATATATTTT; CDR3aa: CASSHWGQGPLHSGNTIYF; v_gene: TRBV4-1; d_gene: -; j_gene: TRBJ1-3; abundance: -
CDR3nt: TGTGCCAGCAGTTTTTTTCGGACAGGGAGGTTTCAGCCCCAGCATTTT; CDR3aa: CASSFFRTGRFQPQHF; v_gene: TRBV6-2/TRBV6-3; d_gene: TRBD1; j_gene: TRBJ1-5; abundance: -
CDR3nt: TGTGCCACCAGCAGGGAGTTCTCTGGAAACACCATATATTTT; CDR3aa: CATSREFSGNTIYF; v_gene: TRBV15; d_gene: -; j_gene: TRBJ1-3; abundance: -
CDR3nt: TGTGCCAGTAGTATTATAAGGGGCGGCTACACCTTC; CDR3aa: CASSIIRGGYTF; v_gene: TRBV19; d_gene: -; j_gene: TRBJ1-2; abundance: -
CDR3nt: TGTGCCAGCAGTCGTGAGGTCGAATTGAGTGAGCAGTTCTTC; CDR3aa: CASSREVELSEQFF; v_gene: TRBV7-9; d_gene: -; j_gene: TRBJ2-1; abundance: few
CDR3nt: TGCGCCAGCAGCTTGGAGGGGACAGGGAACACTGAAGCTTTCTTT; CDR3aa: CASSLEGTGNTEAFF; v_gene: TRBV5-1; d_gene: TRBD1; j_gene: TRBJ1-1; abundance: -
CDR3nt: TGTGCCAGCAGCAGAACAGGGAATGAGCAGTTCTTC; CDR3aa: CASSRTGNEQFF; v_gene: TRBV7-3; d_gene: -; j_gene: TRBJ2-1; abundance: -
CDR3nt: TGCGCCAGCAGTACGCAGGGGGTGAACCCGAATGAGCAGTTCTTC; CDR3aa: CASSTQGVNPNEQFF; v_gene: TRBV5-1; d_gene: TRBD1; j_gene: TRBJ2-1; abundance: -
CDR3nt: TGTGCCAGCAGTTACTCGCCACAGGCTACGTATGGCTACACCTTC; CDR3aa: CASSYSPQATYGYTF; v_gene: TRBV6-5; d_gene: -; j_gene: TRBJ1-2; abundance: -
CDR3nt: TGTGCCAGCAGTTCCCCTGCGGGGGGTCGAGAGACCCAGTACTTC; CDR3aa: CASSSPAGGRETQYF; v_gene: TRBV28; d_gene: TRBD2; j_gene: TRBJ2-5; abundance: -
CDR3nt: TGTGCCAGTGTACAGGGTGGGAACTATGGCTACACCTTC; CDR3aa: CASVQGGNYGYTF; v_gene: TRBV5-4; d_gene: -; j_gene: TRBJ1-2; abundance: -
CDR3nt: TGTGCCTGGAGTAAAACCAGGGGGCTGGTCGAGACCCAGTACTTC; CDR3aa: CAWSKTRGLVETQYF; v_gene: TRBV30; d_gene: TRBD1; j_gene: TRBJ2-5; abundance: -
CDR3nt: TGTGCCAGTAGTCCTTCGGGACTAGCAGGACATGAGCAGTTCTTC; CDR3aa: CASSPSGLAGHEQFF; v_gene: TRBV19; d_gene: TRBD2; j_gene: TRBJ2-1; abundance: -
CDR3nt: TGCGCCAGCAAGGGGACTAGCGGCTACAATGAGCAGTTCTTC; CDR3aa: CASKGTSGYNEQFF; v_gene: TRBV10-2; d_gene: TRBD2; j_gene: TRBJ2-1; abundance: -
CDR3nt: TGCGCCAGCAGCTTGAGGCAGGGGGCTTACACCGGGGAGCTGTTTTTT; CDR3aa: CASSLRQGAYTGELFF; v_gene: TRBV5-1; d_gene: TRBD1; j_gene: TRBJ2-2; abundance: -
CDR3nt: TGTGCCAGCATCTTTACTAGCGGGGGGGCCGGGGAGCAGTTCTTC; CDR3aa: CASIFTSGGAGEQFF; v_gene: TRBV6-5; d_gene: TRBD2; j_gene: TRBJ2-1; abundance: -
CDR3nt: TGTGCCAGCAGCTTAAGGGCGGGGGCGAACACCGGGGAGCTGTTTTTT; CDR3aa: CASSLRAGANTGELFF; v_gene: TRBV7-2; d_gene: TRBD2; j_gene: TRBJ2-2; abundance: -
CDR3nt: TGCAGCGTTGACTGGGGACAGGGGATGGCTTTCTTT; CDR3aa: CSVDWGQGMAFF; v_gene: TRBV29-1; d_gene: TRBD1; j_gene: TRBJ1-1; abundance: -
CDR3nt: TGTGCCAGTAGCCCAGCGTTAGGTAATGAGCAGTTCTTC; CDR3aa: CASSPALGNEQFF; v_gene: TRBV19; d_gene: -; j_gene: TRBJ2-1; abundance: once